The rows below give T cell receptor beta chains drawn from one sample of a study of T-cell reconstitution after alpha-beta-depleted transplantation in children. TCRdb used MiXCR to reprocess the PCR reads, holding one entry per CDR3 protein. The sample consists of some 280,000 distinct CDR3 sequences, over 8% of them appearing once. The specimen was PBMCs from the stem cell graft donor, collected from the stem cell graft. The receptors here all came from a human donor who donated a stem cell graft to a child with SCID. CDR3s include the opening cysteine and the closing phenylalanine or tryptophan. A D gene is named only where the DNA matches it firmly. Clone size is shown for a subset of rows, as once, few, many or a class of expanded clone.

TRBV5-5	few	TRBD1	TRBJ1-4	TGTGCCAGCAGCGCGGGACAGATTAATGAAAAACTGTTTTTT	CASSAGQINEKLFF
TRBV20-1	few	NA	TRBJ1-4	TGCAGTGCTAGAGAGATGGGGGGCGCAGACGAAAAACTGTTTTTT	CSAREMGGADEKLFF
TRBV27	few	NA	TRBJ1-2	TGTGCCAGCAGTTTCCTACAGGGACGCAGCTATGGCTACACCTTC	CASSFLQGRSYGYTF
TRBV5-1	NA	TRBD2	TRBJ2-7	TGCGCCAGCAGCTTGGCGGCTAGCGGGGGGTACTCCTACGAGCAGTACTTC	CASSLAASGGYSYEQYF
TRBV5-1	few	TRBD1	TRBJ1-2	TGCGCCAGCAGCACGGACAGGGATGGCTACACCTTC	CASSTDRDGYTF
TRBV29-1	many	NA	TRBJ2-2	TGCAGCGTTGAGGCGGGCCCCGGGGAGCTGTTTTTT	CSVEAGPGELFF
TRBV7-8	few	NA	TRBJ1-1	TGTGCCAGCAGCTTAGGACCCGAGGGCCTGAACACTGAAGCTTTCTTT	CASSLGPEGLNTEAFF
TRBV19	NA	TRBD2	TRBJ2-1	TGTGCCAGTAGTCCCCTAGCGGGGGTATACAATGAGCAGTTCTTC	CASSPLAGVYNEQFF
TRBV7-3	few	TRBD2	TRBJ2-1	TGTGCCAGCAGTGAAATAGCGGGGAGCTCCTACAATGAGCAGTTCTTC	CASSEIAGSSYNEQFF
TRBV20-1	few	NA	TRBJ2-7	TGCAGTGCCACCCTTGGCCCTTACGAGCAGTACTTC	CSATLGPYEQYF
TRBV29-1	many	TRBD1	TRBJ1-2	TGCAGCGTTGGGGACAGAGATCAAGGCTACACCTTC	CSVGDRDQGYTF
TRBV5-8	NA	NA	TRBJ1-4	TGTGCCAGCAGCTTGGTTGGGAGAAGTAATGAAAAACTGTTTTTT	CASSLVGRSNEKLFF
TRBV5-1	NA	NA	TRBJ1-2	TGCGCCAGCAGCGTTCCAGACCCAGATGGCTACACCTTC	CASSVPDPDGYTF
TRBV5-6	once	NA	TRBJ2-1	TGTGCCAGCAGCCCCGAGGTCAATGAGCAGTTCTTC	CASSPEVNEQFF
TRBV9	many	NA	TRBJ2-3	TGTGCCAGCAGCCCCACGGGGGGCTACACAGATACGCAGTATTTT	CASSPTGGYTDTQYF
TRBV24-1	few	TRBD1	TRBJ1-5	TGTGCCACCAGTGAGGTCGGGACAGAGAGGGGTCAGCCCCAGCATTTT	CATSEVGTERGQPQHF
TRBV6-5	many	TRBD1	TRBJ2-1	TGTGCCAGCAGTTACGGGGACAGCACAAATGAGCAGTTCTTC	CASSYGDSTNEQFF
TRBV7-9	few	NA	TRBJ1-1	TGTGCCAGCAGCTCTGCCGACAGACCAAACACTGAAGCTTTCTTT	CASSSADRPNTEAFF
TRBV27	NA	NA	TRBJ2-5	TGTGCCAGCAGTTTACGGGGGCCCGAGACCCAGTACTTC	CASSLRGPETQYF
TRBV20-1	few	NA	TRBJ1-6	TGCAGTGTTAGAGGGTCTAGGAATTCACCCCTCCACTTT	CSVRGSRNSPLHF
TRBV5-1	many	TRBD2	TRBJ2-3	TGCGCCAGCAGCTTAGAGCGGGGGGCCAGCACAGATACGCAGTATTTT	CASSLERGASTDTQYF
TRBV27	few	TRBD1	TRBJ2-1	TGTGCCAGCGGAACAGGGGGAGTTGGAGTTAATGAGCAGTTCTTC	CASGTGGVGVNEQFF
TRBV12-3/TRBV12-4	NA	NA	TRBJ1-5	TGTGCCAGCAGTTTGTGGGGGGTTGGGAATCAGCCCCAGCATTTT	CASSLWGVGNQPQHF
TRBV5-6	NA	NA	TRBJ1-1	TGTGCCAGCAGCCCCGAGCCGGGACTGAACACTGAAGCTTTCTTT	CASSPEPGLNTEAFF
TRBV20-1	NA	NA	TRBJ2-1	TGCAGTGCTAGAGATACCTTCGATGAGCAGTTCTTC	CSARDTFDEQFF
TRBV2	few	NA	TRBJ1-3	TGTGCCAGCAGTGAAAATTCAGGGGTTTATTTCCCCATATATTTT	CASSENSGVYFPIYF